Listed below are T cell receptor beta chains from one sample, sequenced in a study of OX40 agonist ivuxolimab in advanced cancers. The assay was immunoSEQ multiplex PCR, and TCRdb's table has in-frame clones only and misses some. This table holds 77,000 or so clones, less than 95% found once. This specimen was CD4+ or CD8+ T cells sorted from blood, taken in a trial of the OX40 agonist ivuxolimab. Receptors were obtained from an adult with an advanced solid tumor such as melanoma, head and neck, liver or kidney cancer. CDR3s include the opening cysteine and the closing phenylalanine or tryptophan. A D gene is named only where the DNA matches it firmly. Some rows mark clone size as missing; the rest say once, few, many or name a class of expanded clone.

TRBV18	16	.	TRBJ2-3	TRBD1	CASSRGQGGTADTQYF	TGTGCCAGCTCTCGCGGACAGGGTGGAACGGCAGATACGCAGTATTTT
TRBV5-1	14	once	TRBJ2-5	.	CASSPRQYQETQYF	TGCGCCAGCAGCCCCAGACAGTACCAAGAGACCCAGTACTTC
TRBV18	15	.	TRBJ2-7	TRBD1	CASFTGGRGSHEQYF	TGTGCCAGCTTCACCGGTGGCAGGGGGTCCCACGAGCAGTACTTC
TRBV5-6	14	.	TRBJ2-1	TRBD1	CASSLVGTGNEQFF	TGTGCCAGCAGCTTGGTCGGGACAGGGAATGAGCAGTTCTTC
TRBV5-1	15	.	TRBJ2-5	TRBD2	CASRESSGGEETQYF	TGCGCCAGCAGGGAATCTAGCGGGGGGGAAGAGACCCAGTACTTC
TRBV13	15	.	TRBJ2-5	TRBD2	CASSRPSGGQETQYF	TGTGCCAGCAGCCGTCCGAGCGGGGGGCAAGAGACCCAGTACTTC
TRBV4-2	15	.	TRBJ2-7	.	CASSPGGGTTYEQYF	TGTGCCAGCAGCCCAGGGGGGGGTACCACCTACGAGCAGTACTTC
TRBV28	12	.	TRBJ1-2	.	CASSLSYSLATF	TGTGCCAGCAGTTTATCCTATTCCCTTGCCACCTTC
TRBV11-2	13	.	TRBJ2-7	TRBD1	CASSRGQGYEQYF	TGTGCCAGCAGCCGCGGACAGGGGTACGAGCAGTACTTC
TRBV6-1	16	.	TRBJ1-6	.	CASSEGSGSYNSPLHF	TGTGCCAGCAGTGAGGGGAGTGGATCCTATAATTCACCCCTCCACTTT
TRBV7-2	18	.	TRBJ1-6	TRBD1	CASSLVGDSSSYNSPLHF	TGTGCCAGCAGCTTAGTGGGGGACAGTAGCTCCTATAATTCACCCCTCCACTTT
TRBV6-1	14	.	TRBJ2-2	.	CASIDRISTGELFF	TGTGCCAGCATTGACAGGATCTCCACCGGGGAGCTGTTTTTT
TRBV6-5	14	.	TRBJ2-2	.	CASSYSKGTGELFF	TGTGCCAGCAGTTACTCGAAGGGAACCGGGGAGCTGTTTTTT
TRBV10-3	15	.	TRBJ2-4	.	CATANWSLIKNIQYF	TGTGCCACAGCGAACTGGTCACTAATAAAAAACATTCAGTACTTC
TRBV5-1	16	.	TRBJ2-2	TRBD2	CASSSLAGWDTGELFF	TGCGCCAGCAGCTCCTTAGCGGGATGGGACACCGGGGAGCTGTTTTTT
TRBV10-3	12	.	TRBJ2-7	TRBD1	CATRTGNYEQYF	TGTGCCACCAGGACAGGTAACTACGAGCAGTACTTC